Listed here are 12 T cell receptor beta chains from one sample, sequenced in a study of identical twins. TCRdb re-called the 5' RACE reads with MiXCR, one entry per CDR3 protein. Here the sample spans 210,000 or so distinct CDR3 sequences, about 15% being singletons. These data also featured in a second study, about T cells expressing NK-cell markers.

The specimen was CD8+ T cells sorted from blood. The origin of the receptors is a young woman in good health.

This sequence joins TRBV7-6 and TRBJ2-2, with D unresolved. Germline V gene sequence: CDR1 SGHVS, CDR2 FNYEAQ. Trimming pared 3 bases from V and 5 bases from J, leaving 10 bases between. The CDR3 covers 14 residues. The CDR3 sequence is CASSFYERTGELFF. The DNA of the CDR3 is TGTGCCAGCAGCTTCTATGAGAGGACCGGGGAGCTGTTTTTT.

This chain links TRBV12-3 or TRBV12-4 with TRBJ1-2; the D is unclear. V gave up 6 bases and J gave up 4 bases, with 15 bases separating them. The CDR3 is 14 amino acids. The CDR3 here is CASSTLSGLYGYTF. In DNA form, the CDR3 reads TGTGCCAGCAGCACCCTGAGCGGCCTCTATGGCTACACCTTC.

The rearrangement uses TRBV29-1 and TRBJ2-7; no clear D. From germline, CDR1 is SQVTM and CDR2 ANQGSEA. This CDR3 has 11 residues. Deletions cut 0 bases from V and 3 bases from J, with 3 bases between. The CDR3 here is CSVEELYEQYF. The CDR3 DNA reads as TGCAGCGTTGAAGAGCTCTACGAGCAGTACTTC.

V usage is TRBV3-1 and J usage is TRBJ2-7; TRBD1 might be the D (6 bases). Trimming took 1 base from V and 4 from J, leaving 17 bases between them. The CDR3 spans 16 residues. Germline assignment: CDR1 LGHDT and CDR2 YNNKEL (reference sequence). The CDR3 is CASSQGGRLGSYEQYF. The CDR3 bases are TGTGCCAGCAGCCAAGGGGGGCGACTGGGCTCTTACGAGCAGTACTTC.

This clonotype was detected a few times. The chain carries TRBV5-6 and TRBJ2-4; weak D call: TRBD2 (6 bases). From germline, CDR1 is SGHDT and CDR2 YYEEEE. Trimming took 4 bases from V and 6 from J, leaving 17 bases between them. There are 15 residues in the CDR3. The CDR3 protein is CASSPGDSTINIQYF. The CDR3 DNA follows: TGTGCCAGCAGCCCGGGGGACTCGACGATAAACATTCAGTACTTC.

This clonotype appeared a few times. The gene calls are TRBV12-3 or TRBV12-4 and TRBJ2-1; 8 nucleotides align to TRBD1. V lost 6 bases and J lost 10; bases outside the gene matches: 8. There are 13 residues in the CDR3. The CDR3 is CASSSWPGGEQFF. For the CDR3, the DNA is TGTGCCAGCAGCTCATGGCCAGGGGGCGAGCAGTTCTTC.

This clonotype occurred a few times. The CDR3 spells CASSHWVSEQYF. CDR3 coding DNA: TGTGCCAGCAGCCATTGGGTAAGCGAGCAGTACTTC. The chain combines TRBV11-2 with TRBJ2-7; D is ambiguous. Per germline, CDR1 SGHAT and CDR2 FQNNGV. The CDR3 extends over 12 amino acids. Trimming shortened V by 5 bases and J by 6 bases, and 11 bases separated the two germline ends.

The chain is built from TRBV20-1 and TRBJ1-2; the D is unclear. The CDR3 extends over 13 amino acids. V lost 0 bases to trimming and J lost 8 bases, with 13 bases between them. From germline, CDR1 is DFQATT and CDR2 SNEGSKA (reference sequence). The DNA of the CDR3 is TGCAGTGCTAGAGATCGTAAGGGATACGGCTACACCTTC. This sequence encodes CSARDRKGYGYTF.

This clonotype occurred many times. The V call is TRBV7-2, the J call TRBJ1-4; D not resolved. V lost 4 bases and J 4 bases, leaving 13 bases between the germline ends. The CDR3 is made up of 15 amino acids. Per the germline V gene, CDR1 is SGHTA and CDR2 is FQGNSA. CDR3 nucleotides: TGTGCCAGCAGCTCCGGACGGATCAGTAATGAAAAACTGTTTTTT. Translation gives CASSSGRISNEKLFF.

This clonotype was observed a handful of times. The chain employs TRBV14 and TRBJ2-3; D is undetermined. Trimming took off 2 bases at V and 7 bases at J, with 7 bases between the two ends. Looked up from germline, CDR1 is SGHDN and CDR2 is FVKESK. The CDR3 has 12 residues. CDR3 residues: CASSQSRYTQYF. CDR3 sequence (DNA): TGTGCCAGCAGCCAAAGCAGGTATACGCAGTATTTT.

This clonotype was seen a few times. The chain employs TRBV27 and TRBJ1-1; D is ambiguous. V lost 0 bases, J lost 1 base, and 6 bases lay in between. CDR3 length: 14 amino acids. Per the germline V gene, CDR1 is MNHEY and CDR2 is SMNVEV (reference sequence). CDR3 in amino acids: CASSLSPENTEAFF. The CDR3 region has the DNA TGTGCCAGCAGTTTATCCCCCGAGAACACTGAAGCTTTCTTT.

The V call is TRBV7-9, the J call TRBJ2-3; perhaps TRBD2 as D (5 bases). The length of the CDR3 is 14 residues. Germline-derived CDR1 and CDR2 are SEHNR and FQNEAQ (reference sequence). V was clipped by 1 base and J by 6 bases, with 11 bases between them. This chain's CDR3 is CASSLEVSVDTQYF. The CDR3 bases are TGTGCCAGCAGCTTAGAGGTTAGCGTGGATACGCAGTATTTT.